This T cell receptor beta chain was captured in a study of T cells in Graves' hyperthyroidism and ophthalmopathy. The CDR3 sequence is 19 residues long. J gave up 0 bases and V 9 bases, and 19 bases lay outside the gene matches. This clonotype appeared many times. Its specificity is not known. TCR beta CDR3 regions were amplified from RNA. A first-round RT-PCR of the TCR CDR3 used the HTBI primer set. TCRdb used MiXCR to reprocess the multiplex PCR reads, holding one entry per CDR3 protein. The sample lists about 380,000 distinct CDR3 sequences; 11% to 15% were seen once. Points from the study as a whole: Ophthalmopathy was separated from stable hyperthyroidism by a 13 V-J model. Peripheral blood also featured most of the thyroid clonotypes expanded above 0.001.

The clonotype comes from a woman aged 55-75 years with Graves' hyperthyroidism. Sequenced input: blood. The chain uses TRBV12-3 or TRBV12-4 and TRBJ2-1; 8 nucleotides line up with TRBD2. CDR3 sequence: CASKPGLGEPSSSYNEQFF. The CDR3 DNA follows: TGTGCCAGTAAACCGGGACTAGGCGAACCTTCGAGCTCCTACAATGAGCAGTTCTTC.